These 5 T cell receptor beta chains originate from one sample sequenced in a study of T cell responses to AZD1222 COVID-19 vaccine. The repertoire was sequenced with immunoSEQ multiplex PCR; TCRdb's copy has only in-frame clones and lacks some. The sample yields about 92,000 clones, about nine tenths seen once. Here the sequenced sample was peripheral blood, taken on day 0 of AZD1222 vaccination. The origin of the receptors is an adult in good health.

The chain couples TRBV6-1 to TRBJ1-1; no definite D call. The germline V and J ends were trimmed by 3 bases and 0 bases, with 8 bases remaining between them. Germline CDR1 is MNHNS and CDR2 is SASEGT. The CDR3 length is 14 residues. The DNA of the CDR3 is TGTGCCAGCAGTGACCCGTCTATGAACACTGAAGCTTTCTTT. This encodes CASSDPSMNTEAFF.

The genes are TRBV10-3 and TRBJ1-1, with 8 bases matching TRBD1. Germline CDR1 ENHRY, CDR2 SYGVKD. Trimming cost V 4 bases and J 2 bases; bases outside gene matches: 6. There are 15 residues in the CDR3. This chain's CDR3 is CAISGTGLPNTEAFF. CDR3 bases: TGTGCCATCAGTGGGACAGGGCTTCCCAACACTGAAGCTTTCTTT.

The chain joins TRBV21-1 to TRBJ1-1; TRBD1 is taken as the D call from the table, unchecked against the DNA. TRBV21-1 is a recognized pseudogene. The CDR3 has 14 residues. In DNA, the CDR3 is TGTGCCAGCAGCAAAGATCAGGGCCCGAGTGAAGCTTTCTTT. Translating gives CASSKDQGPSEAFF.

Concerning this clone itself: Germline is not matched at one junction end, which may reflect a read error. J is TRBJ2-3 and V is TRBV7-7; 9 nucleotides line up with TRBD2. Germline lookup yields CDR1 SSHAT and CDR2 FNYEAQ (reference sequence). The CDR3 runs to 19 residues. The CDR3, as DNA: TGTGCTAGCAGCTTAGCCGCCTCGGACCTAGCGGGGAGTACAGATACGCAGTATTTT. Its protein is CASSLAASDLAGSTDTQYF.

The chain is built from TRBV5-4 and TRBJ2-1; tentatively, D is TRBD1 (6 bases). Germline assignment: CDR1 SGHNT and CDR2 YYREEE (reference sequence). The CDR3 sequence is 16 residues long. With 0 bases removed from V and 0 bases from J, the gap between germline ends came to 10 bases. CDR3 sequence: CASSLGGPSSYNEQFF. The CDR3 DNA sequence: TGTGCCAGCAGCTTGGGGGGGCCGAGCTCCTACAATGAGCAGTTCTTC.